The source of this T cell receptor (beta chain) is a study of OX40 agonist ivuxolimab in advanced cancers. Describing the broader study: Ivuxolimab was a fully human IgG2 agonistic monoclonal antibody targeting the costimulatory receptor OX40 (CD134). Peripheral TCRbeta sequencing was intended to test whether TCR sequence diversity was altered and clonal T-cell expansion was caused by ivuxolimab. The dose-escalation cohort was about 83% male with a mean age of approximately 60 years, ranging from roughly 20 to 80. Intravenous ivuxolimab was administered to patients every 2 weeks at six dose levels: 0.01, 0.1, 0.3, 1.5, 3 and 10 mg/kg. Of the approximately 54 dose-escalation patients, hepatocellular carcinoma was present in about 20, melanoma in approximately 15, renal cell carcinoma in 9 and head and neck cancer in 9. Patients were allowed to have had prior anti-PD-1, anti-PD-L1 or anti-CTLA-4 therapy, and approximately 40% of the dose-escalation patients had been treated with checkpoint inhibitors. Partial responses occurred in three dose-escalation patients: two with cutaneous melanoma and one with hepatocellular carcinoma. The paper reports the monotherapy dose-escalation portion (N of about 47 patients) of the phase I ivuxolimab trial.

The paper's findings and limits, for the study overall: Partial responders in the 0.1-3.0 mg/kg groups had among the lowest normalized peripheral clonal expansion, especially among CD8+ T cells. Low levels of normalized T-cell clonal expansion were also seen in some patients who did not respond. At doses of 0.1 to 3.0 mg/kg, clonal expansion of both CD4+ and CD8+ T cells in blood was seen between baseline and week 6. Which antigens the clonally expanded peripheral T cells were specific for was not determined. After ivuxolimab, more expanded clones were found on average in CD8+ T cells than in CD4+ T cells.

Patients with a history of autoimmune disease or receiving systemic immunosuppression were excluded from the trial. Peripheral blood for TCR sequencing was drawn from every dose cohort at baseline, at cycle 4 day 1 and at cycle 7 day 1. Samples came from an open-label, multicenter, first-in-human phase I dose-escalation trial of ivuxolimab. Adults with locally advanced or metastatic melanoma, renal cell carcinoma, hepatocellular carcinoma or head and neck squamous cell carcinoma were enrolled in the trial. CD4+ and CD8+ T cells were sorted separately from peripheral blood before TCR sequencing. Concerning this clone itself: Its antigen target is currently unknown. No base qualities exist here, and no much larger clone lies one base off it.

Genomic DNA was extracted from sorted cells for sequencing of the TCRbeta CDR3 region. The immunoSEQ Assay was used for sequencing of TCRbeta CDR3 regions. The table was pulled from immuneACCESS by TCRdb, which kept in-frame rearrangements only. Such tables lose some clones; where checked, under half of the loss comes from unresolved V genes, and the rest has no known cause. This sample is represented by roughly 150,000 clones; roughly 92% of them were singletons. Clones ranked in the top ten supply around 0.33% of the sample. Including cysteine and phenylalanine, the CDR3 has 18 amino acids. The read is trimmed to its CDR3 DNA, 54 bases read in frame from base 1. Trimming accounts for 5 bases at V and 6 bases at J, while the number of junction bases matched to no gene is 19. The germline V gene gives CDR1 as ENHRY and CDR2 as SYGVKD.

The chain couples TRBV10-3 to TRBJ1-1, with TRBD1 identical over 9 junction bases. This receptor was taken from an adult with an advanced solid tumor such as melanoma, head and neck, liver or kidney cancer. Specimen: CD4+ or CD8+ T cells sorted from blood, collected in a trial of the OX40 agonist ivuxolimab. The sequence in DNA is TGTGCCATCAGTAGGACCGGGACAGGGAGGGTGAATGACGCTGAAGCTTTCTTT. The resulting protein is CAISRTGTGRVNDAEAFF.